The 13 T cell receptor beta chains given below trace back to one sample, sequenced in a study of CD8 T cells in ankylosing spondylitis. Their antigens are not known. One entry per CDR3 protein results from TCRdb running MiXCR on the 5' RACE reads. The sample has roughly 440,000 distinct CDR3 sequences, roughly 17% seen once; the top ten hold around 0.92%. Study-wide findings and caveats: A TCR beta motif of under ten highly homologous variants seemed to mark ankylosing spondylitis blood.

The specimen sequenced was blood, either unsorted or a sorted T cell fraction (not recorded which). These receptors originate from a male donor with ankylosing spondylitis.

The rearrangement links TRBV25-1 to TRBJ1-1; D is ambiguous. The CDR3 has 13 residues. V lost 1 base to trimming and J lost 1 base, with 4 bases between them. Germline V gene data show CDR1 as MGHDK and CDR2 as SYGVNS. CDR3 DNA: TGTGCCAGCAGTGAATTCGAGAACACTGAAGCTTTCTTT. Translated: CASSEFENTEAFF. The full variable domain, in which reference TRBV25-1 and TRBJ1-1 provide the parts outside the CDR3, is EADIYQTPRYLVIGTGKKITLECSQTMGHDKMYWYQQDPGMELHLIHYSYGVNSTEKGDLSSESTVSRIRTEHFPLTLESARPSHTSQYLCASSEFENTEAFFGQGTRLTVV.

The gene calls are TRBV24-1 and TRBJ2-7; TRBD2 aligns across 13 bases. Germline CDR1 reads KGHDR; CDR2 reads SFDVKD. The length of the CDR3 is 18 residues. The ends lost 6 bases at V and 0 bases at J; junction bases unmatched: 10. CDR3 residues: CATSSWTSGSGGSYEQYF. The CDR3 DNA sequence: TGTGCCACCAGTTCGTGGACTAGCGGGAGTGGGGGCTCCTACGAGCAGTACTTC.

This clonotype appeared a few times. This chain connects TRBV7-9 to TRBJ2-7; perhaps TRBD1 as D (5 bases). Germline lookup yields CDR1 SEHNR and CDR2 FQNEAQ (reference sequence). V was pared by 1 base and J by 3 bases, with 10 bases between. This CDR3 contains 14 residues. CDR3 sequence (DNA): TGTGCCAGCAGCTTAGGCCGAGACAGCTACGAGCAGTACTTC. This translates into CASSLGRDSYEQYF.

V gene TRBV7-9 combines with J gene TRBJ2-5; maybe TRBD1 (6 bases). Germline values: CDR1 SEHNR, CDR2 FQNEAQ (reference sequence). This CDR3 contains 14 residues. V was shortened by 2 bases and J by 3 bases, with 10 bases between the two germline ends. CDR3 DNA sequence: TGTGCCAGCAGCTTACAAGGGGGTGAAGAGACCCAGTACTTC. Residues: CASSLQGGEETQYF.

This clonotype occurred a few times. Germline is not matched at one junction end, which may reflect a read error. The CDR3 bases are TGTGCTAGCAGCTTAGACTGGAGCACAGATACGCAGTATTTT. It translates to CASSLDWSTDTQYF. This chain joins TRBV7-7 and TRBJ2-3; D call uncertain. The germline gives CDR1 SSHAT, CDR2 FNYEAQ (reference sequence). This CDR3 spans 14 amino acids.

V usage is TRBV9 and J usage is TRBJ2-7; tentative D call: TRBD2 (6 bases). V was cut by 4 bases and J by 6 bases, with 23 bases left in between. The CDR3 is made up of 16 amino acids. Germline CDR1 is SGDLS and CDR2 is YYNGEE. Here the CDR3 reads CASSPEVAAALSEQYF. Written as DNA, the CDR3 is TGTGCCAGCAGCCCCGAAGTAGCGGCAGCCCTAAGCGAGCAGTACTTC.

A remark on this clonotype: Germline and junction disagree at one end, which may indicate a read error. The CDR3 DNA reads TGTGCCAGCAGTGAACGGTATAGCGATCAGCCCCAGCATTTT. Amino acids: CASSERYSDQPQHF. The chain couples TRBV2 to TRBJ1-5; D is unresolved. The CDR3 loop spans 14 amino acids. Germline loops: CDR1 SNHLY, CDR2 FYNNEI.

The rearrangement uses TRBV11-3 and TRBJ2-5, with 10 bases fitting TRBD2. This CDR3 has 13 amino acids. V lost 5 bases to trimming and J lost 4 bases; unmatched junction nucleotides: 1. Germline assignment: CDR1 SGHNT and CDR2 YENEEA. In DNA form, the CDR3 reads TGTGCCAGCAGCGCTAGCGGGGGAGAGACCCAGTACTTC. Translating gives CASSASGGETQYF.

This clonotype has just a few counts. The CDR3 nucleotides read TGTGCCAGCAGTTCCACGACTAGCGGGAGGGATGGGCAGTACTTC. Translation gives CASSSTTSGRDGQYF. The chain couples TRBV28 to TRBJ2-7; 14 bases agree with TRBD2. Germline CDR1 is MDHEN and CDR2 is SYDVKM. V lost 4 bases and J lost 9; bases outside the gene matches: 8. The CDR3 loop spans 15 amino acids.

This clonotype occurred a few times. The genes are TRBV25-1 and TRBJ2-3; 7 bases are a match to TRBD2. Germline V gives CDR1 MGHDK, CDR2 SYGVNS. The length of the CDR3 is 13 residues. V shed 2 bases and J 7 bases; nucleotides not matched to a gene: 3. The CDR3 coding sequence is TGTGCCAGCAGTGAAGGGGGGGGGAATACGCAGTATTTT. The encoded protein is CASSEGGGNTQYF.

The table lists this clonotype with many counts. V is TRBV7-9 and J is TRBJ2-1; 9 bases align to TRBD2. V lost 3 bases to trimming and J lost 5 bases; unmatched junction nucleotides: 11. The CDR3 is 17 amino acids. Germline assignment: CDR1 SEHNR and CDR2 FQNEAQ (reference sequence). For the CDR3, the DNA is TGTGCCAGCAGCTTGGGAGCGAAAGCGGGAGGTCACAATGAGCAGTTCTTC. It is translated as CASSLGAKAGGHNEQFF.

The V and J genes are TRBV20-1 and TRBJ2-1; weak D call: TRBD1 (6 bases). In germline, CDR1 is DFQATT, CDR2 SNEGSKA (reference sequence). V lost 3 bases and J 9 bases, leaving 21 bases between the germline ends. The CDR3 spans 15 residues. CDR3 region: CSASRGGAQGREQFF. CDR3 sequence (DNA): TGCAGTGCTAGTCGGGGTGGGGCACAGGGTCGTGAGCAGTTCTTC.

This clonotype was counted between two and nine times. The chain couples TRBV20-1 to TRBJ2-3; D not resolved. Trimming removed 7 bases at V and 8 bases at J, with 10 bases between. Per germline, CDR1 DFQATT and CDR2 SNEGSKA (reference sequence). The CDR3 consists of 10 residues. CDR3 nucleotides: TGCAGTGGCTCGACCCGTACGCAGTATTTT. It codes for CSGSTRTQYF.